A single T cell receptor (beta chain) is shown here with its context. Antigen specificity is unknown. TCRdb's table, derived via immunoSEQ multiplex PCR, lists solely in-frame clones and lacks some. The table records 70,000 to 90,000 clones, around 80% of them present only once. The data were obtained in a study of radiotherapy plus CTLA-4 blockade in lung cancer. Study summary: Objective response was observed in roughly 17% of patients, and disease control in 30% to 40%. Study-level findings and limits: Blood-borne expansion of tumor-derived TCR clones followed radiotherapy plus ipilimumab. Best predicting response, reportedly, were early blood T cell clone dynamics, with interferon-beta.

Per the germline V gene, CDR1 is MDHEN and CDR2 is SYDVKM. The CDR3 has 17 residues. Losses at the gene ends were 6 bases for V and 1 base for J; bases not matched to a gene: 14. The chain recombines TRBV28 with TRBJ2-7, with 8 bases aligning to TRBD1. This TCR was recovered from a human donor with non-small cell lung cancer who had stable disease on radiotherapy plus ipilimumab. The specimen was peripheral blood, collected from a patient treated with radiotherapy plus ipilimumab. CDR3 region: CASRTDRGHSPSYEQYF. The CDR3 DNA reads as TGTGCCAGCAGAACCGACAGGGGCCACAGCCCGTCCTACGAGCAGTACTTC.